Shown below are 25 T cell receptor beta chains from a single sample sequenced in a study of T cell changes during pregnancy in multiple sclerosis (dated by TCRdb to between 2018 and 2021). Receptor libraries were prepared by the immunoSEQ multiplex PCR assay. Drawn from immuneACCESS, this table holds only the in-frame rearrangements with V and J called that TCRdb kept. Clones are partly lost; checked studies trace under half to an unresolved V gene and leave the rest unexplained. Here the sample has roughly 65,000 clones; 91% occur a single time. Approximately 1.5% of the sample is taken by the ten largest. Material: peripheral blood, obtained in the third trimester of pregnancy. Receptors originate from a female donor in good health, enrolled as a control in a pregnancy study.

The table lists this clone with a few counts. This chain joins TRBV10-3 and TRBJ2-5, with 10 bases identical to TRBD1. Germline CDR1 and CDR2: ENHRY and SYGVKD. Losses at the gene ends were 10 bases for V and 4 bases for J; bases not matched to a gene: 3. The CDR3 extends over 12 amino acids. CDR3 amino acids: CATRTGGETQYF. In nucleotides, the CDR3 is TGTGCCACACGGACAGGGGGAGAGACCCAGTACTTC.

The V call is TRBV19, the J call TRBJ1-1; D is ambiguous. V was trimmed by 5 bases and J by 1 base, leaving 14 bases between them. Germline V CDR1 and CDR2: LNHDA, SQIVND (reference sequence). There are 15 residues in the CDR3. For the CDR3, the DNA is TGTGCCAGTAGTCCTCGGAGGCATAAGAACACTGAAGCTTTCTTT. Encoded protein: CASSPRRHKNTEAFF.

The V and J genes are TRBV4-1 and TRBJ1-2; TRBD1 might be the D (6 bases). V was cut by 5 bases and J by 8 bases, with 27 bases left in between. CDR1 MGHRA and CDR2 YSYEKL come from the germline V gene. The CDR3 is 17 residues long. As DNA, the CDR3 is TGCGCCAGCAGCTTTATCACAACAACAGGGTCGAAGGTGGGCTACACCTTC. Protein: CASSFITTTGSKVGYTF.

The rearrangement uses TRBV30 and TRBJ2-5; D is unresolved. CDR1 GTSNPN and CDR2 SVGIG come from the germline V gene (reference sequence). The CDR3 runs to 12 residues. V dropped 3 bases and J dropped 1 base, with 6 bases sitting between them. Written as DNA, the CDR3 is TGTGCCTGGAGATATCCCCAAGAGACCCAGTACTTC. Residues: CAWRYPQETQYF.

This clone was recorded once. This chain uses TRBV6-1 with TRBJ2-7; 8 nucleotides agree with TRBD1. V gave up 1 base and J gave up 8 bases; unmatched junction bases: 13. The CDR3 covers 16 residues. The germline CDR1 and CDR2 sequences are MNHNS and SASEGT. CDR3 nucleotides: TGTGCCAGCAGTGAAGGATGGGGGACAGGACATACAAAGCAGTACTTC. This encodes CASSEGWGTGHTKQYF.

V and J are TRBV7-8 and TRBJ2-3; 7 bases agree with TRBD2. The germline V gene encodes CDR1 SGHVS and CDR2 FQNEAQ. Trimming took 2 bases from V and 0 from J; bases not matched to a gene: 2. This CDR3 has 15 amino acids. The CDR3 here is CASSLWEGSTDTQYF. CDR3 nucleotide sequence: TGTGCCAGCAGCTTATGGGAGGGAAGCACAGATACGCAGTATTTT.

This clone was seen only a few times. This chain links TRBV6-6 with TRBJ1-3; D gene uncertain. The CDR3 extends over 11 amino acids. Germline V lookup: CDR1 MNHNY, CDR2 SVGAGI (reference sequence). Trimming stripped 6 bases from V and 9 bases from J, with 9 bases between. This chain's CDR3 is CASREGSTIYF. The CDR3 DNA reads TGTGCCAGCAGAGAGGGCTCCACCATATATTTT.

V is TRBV7-2 and J is TRBJ2-5; TRBD2 matches at 7 bases. The CDR3 length is 15 residues. J lost 0 bases, V lost 1 base, and 2 bases had no gene match. Germline loops: CDR1 SGHTA, CDR2 FQGNSA. The CDR3 here is CASSLDGGYQETQYF. The CDR3 DNA follows: TGTGCCAGCAGCTTAGACGGGGGGTACCAAGAGACCCAGTACTTC.

This chain links TRBV27 with TRBJ2-5; TRBD2 matches at 13 bases. J gave up 2 bases and V 4 bases, and 4 bases lay outside the gene matches. The CDR3 spans 16 residues. The germline gives CDR1 MNHEY, CDR2 SMNVEV (reference sequence). CDR3 coding DNA: TGTGCCAGCAGTTCCCCGGGACTAGCGGGGCAAGAGACCCAGTACTTC. As protein: CASSSPGLAGQETQYF.

The chain recombines TRBV7-6 with TRBJ2-2; D not certain. Deletions cut 5 bases from V and 2 bases from J, with 9 bases between. The CDR3 has 14 residues. Germline CDR1 SGHVS, CDR2 FNYEAQ. The CDR3 reads CASSPNPNTGELFF. The CDR3 nucleotides are TGTGCCAGCAGCCCTAACCCCAACACCGGGGAGCTGTTTTTT.

The chain has TRBV7-9 and TRBJ1-3; D is unclear. The CDR3 loop spans 15 amino acids. From germline, CDR1 is SEHNR and CDR2 FQNEAQ (reference sequence). Trimming took off 1 base at V and 3 bases at J, with 10 bases between the two ends. CDR3 DNA sequence: TGTGCCAGCAGCTTAGGGAGTACGGATGGAAACACCATATATTTT. Amino acids: CASSLGSTDGNTIYF.

The chain joins TRBV15 to TRBJ2-5, with a weak D call TRBD2 (7 bases). Looked up from germline, CDR1 is LNHNV and CDR2 is YYDKDF (reference sequence). V was shortened by 0 bases and J by 5 bases, with 13 bases between the two germline ends. This CDR3 has 15 amino acids. As DNA, the CDR3 is TGTGCCACCAGCAGAGACCGGGGGGCCGGCGAGACCCAGTACTTC. This translates into CATSRDRGAGETQYF.

The chain combines TRBV5-1 with TRBJ1-1; tentatively, D is TRBD1 (6 bases). V was clipped by 0 bases and J by 10 bases, with 10 bases between them. The CDR3 runs 12 residues. Germline CDR1 and CDR2: SGHRS and YFSETQ. The CDR3 loop is CASSLVQGRAFF. CDR3 DNA: TGCGCCAGCAGCTTGGTACAGGGTAGAGCTTTCTTT.

V gene TRBV30 combines with J gene TRBJ1-2; D is perhaps TRBD1 (5 bases). Trimming stripped 3 bases from V and 4 bases from J, with 9 bases between. This CDR3 has 12 residues. CDR1 GTSNPN and CDR2 SVGIG come from the germline V gene (reference sequence). CDR3 nucleotides: TGTGCCTGGAGCTTGGGGGGCTATGGCTACACCTTC. It yields the protein CAWSLGGYGYTF.

V usage is TRBV7-9 and J usage is TRBJ2-1, with D possibly matching TRBD2 (6 bases). The CDR3 loop spans 17 amino acids. In germline, CDR1 is SEHNR, CDR2 FQNEAQ (reference sequence). V was clipped by 1 base and J by 4 bases, with 17 bases between them. CDR3 bases: TGTGCCAGCAGCTTAGGCAGCGGGTGGCCTACTTACAATGAGCAGTTCTTC. Its protein is CASSLGSGWPTYNEQFF.

The genes are TRBV30 and TRBJ1-5, with unresolved D. This CDR3 is 13 amino acids long. Trimming removed 0 bases from V and 4 bases from J, with 7 bases in between. The V gene's germline CDR1 is GTSNPN and CDR2 SVGIG (reference sequence). CDR3 DNA sequence: TGTGCCTGGAGTGTAGCTCCTAATCAGCCCCAGCATTTT. Translating gives CAWSVAPNQPQHF.

The gene calls are TRBV6-6 and TRBJ2-7; a weak D match, TRBD2 (5 bases). V was cut by 6 bases and J by 0 bases, with 12 bases left in between. Looked up from germline, CDR1 is MNHNY and CDR2 is SVGAGI (reference sequence). This CDR3 has 14 amino acids. This chain's CDR3 is CASRYTRDSYEQYF. The CDR3 DNA sequence: TGTGCCAGCAGATACACCCGGGACTCCTACGAGCAGTACTTC.

V usage is TRBV5-8 and J usage is TRBJ2-5, with D possibly matching TRBD2 (7 bases). Trimming removed 0 bases from V and 5 bases from J, with 14 bases in between. From germline, CDR1 is SGHTS and CDR2 YDEGEE. The CDR3 consists of 15 residues. The CDR3 spells CASSLDEGGLETQYF. Written as DNA, the CDR3 is TGTGCCAGCAGCTTGGACGAGGGGGGGCTGGAGACCCAGTACTTC.

J is TRBJ2-1 and V is TRBV6-5; D unresolved. Germline V gives CDR1 MNHEY, CDR2 SVGAGI. There are 13 residues in the CDR3. V was trimmed by 0 bases and J by 7 bases, leaving 7 bases between them. Here the CDR3 DNA reads TGTGCCAGCAGTTACTCAACGGGTAATGAGCAGTTCTTC. Amino acids: CASSYSTGNEQFF.

The genes are TRBV4-3 and TRBJ1-2, with 10 bases aligning to TRBD1. Trimming at V came to 1 base and at J to 7 bases, leaving 0 bases not matched to a gene. CDR1 is LGHNA and CDR2 is YSLEER in the germline V gene. CDR3 size: 13 residues. CDR3 in DNA: TGCGCCAGCAGCCAAGGGACAGGGGGTGGCTACACCTTC. Residues: CASSQGTGGGYTF.

V gene TRBV15 combines with J gene TRBJ2-7, with D tentatively TRBD1 (6 bases). This CDR3 is 14 amino acids long. Germline V gives CDR1 LNHNV, CDR2 YYDKDF (reference sequence). V lost 0 bases and J 7 bases, leaving 13 bases between the germline ends. The CDR3 loop reads CATSRDRGSGEQYF. The DNA for the CDR3 is TGTGCCACCAGCAGAGATAGGGGGTCCGGAGAGCAGTACTTC.

V and J are TRBV21-1 and TRBJ2-3; no DNA check was done on the table's D call, TRBD2. TRBV21-1 is a pseudogene. The CDR3 contains 17 residues. The CDR3 bases are TGTGCCAGCAGCAAAGGGAGGAGGCGGGGGGACGGAGATACGCAGTATTTT. It specifies CASSKGRRRGDGDTQYF.

This chain uses TRBV16 with TRBJ1-1; no firm D call. The germline CDR1 and CDR2 sequences are KGHSY and FQNENV. The CDR3 totals 11 residues. With 1 base removed from V and 7 bases from J, the gap between germline ends came to 4 bases. This chain's CDR3 is CASSQLNEAFF. CDR3 in DNA: TGTGCCAGCAGCCAATTAAATGAAGCTTTCTTT.

The V gene is TRBV7-2, the J gene TRBJ1-1; D unresolved. V shed 5 bases and J shed 0 bases, with 13 bases lying between them. This CDR3 has 15 amino acids. CDR1 SGHTA and CDR2 FQGNSA come from the germline V gene. The CDR3 is CASSPSGVLNTEAFF. The CDR3 region has the DNA TGTGCCAGCAGCCCTTCGGGAGTCTTGAACACTGAAGCTTTCTTT.

This clone occurred once. This chain links TRBV7-8 with TRBJ2-2, with D perhaps matching TRBD2 (5 bases). Germline V gives CDR1 SGHVS, CDR2 FQNEAQ. V was clipped by 7 bases and J by 0 bases, with 15 bases between them. The CDR3 consists of 16 residues. The CDR3 reads CASTLREGSNTGELFF. The DNA of the CDR3 is TGTGCCAGCACCCTCCGGGAAGGGTCGAACACCGGGGAGCTGTTTTTT.